Below, one T cell receptor (beta chain) is given with its context. Its antigen is not identified. Using constant-segment primers, 5'RACE produced TCR alpha and TCR beta cDNA libraries carrying sample barcodes and UMIs. Using its own MiXCR run on the 5' RACE reads, TCRdb lists one record per CDR3 protein. The table records under 250,000 distinct CDR3 sequences, 9.5% of them present only once. This sample is drawn from a study of T-cell memory formation after mild COVID-19. Study background: There were largely donor-specific TCR clusters.

The CDR3 runs 16 residues. CDR1 is SNHLY, CDR2 FYNNEI, per germline. The V gene end was trimmed by 6 bases and the J gene end by 1 base; junction bases not matched to a gene: 7. General study findings and limits: Clones shrinking between day 15 and 85 showed a balanced CD4/CD8 split, and those that grew later tilted toward CD4+. CD4+ contracting clones lay mainly in CM and EM, CD8+ ones in EMRA.

The chain is built from TRBV2 and TRBJ2-2; 8 nucleotides align to TRBD2. The receptor comes from a man between 18 and 35 years old who had mild COVID-19 (a few samples of this study predate the infection). Cell type and time point are not known. Specimen: PBMCs or a T cell subset sorted from them (not recorded which). Here the CDR3 DNA reads TGTGCCAGCAGGACGCGGGGGGCCCTGAACACCGGGGAGCTGTTTTTT. It specifies CASRTRGALNTGELFF.